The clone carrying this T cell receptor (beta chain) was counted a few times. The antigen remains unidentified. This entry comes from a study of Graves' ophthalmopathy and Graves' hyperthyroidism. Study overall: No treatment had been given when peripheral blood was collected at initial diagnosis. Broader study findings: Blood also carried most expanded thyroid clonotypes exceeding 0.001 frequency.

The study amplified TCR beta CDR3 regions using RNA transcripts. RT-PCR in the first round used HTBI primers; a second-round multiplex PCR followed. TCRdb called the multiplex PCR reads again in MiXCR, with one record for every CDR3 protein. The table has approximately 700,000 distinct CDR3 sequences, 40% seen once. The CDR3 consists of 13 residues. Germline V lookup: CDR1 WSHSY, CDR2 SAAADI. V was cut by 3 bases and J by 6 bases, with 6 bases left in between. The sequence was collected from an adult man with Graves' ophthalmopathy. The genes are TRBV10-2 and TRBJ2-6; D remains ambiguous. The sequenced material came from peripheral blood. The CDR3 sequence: CASSDSEANVLTF. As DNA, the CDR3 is TGCGCCAGCAGTGATTCCGAGGCCAACGTCCTGACTTTC.